This record covers a single T cell receptor (beta chain). Its antigen is still unknown. This sample was taken from a study of post-analysis software for immune sequencing data. Whole-study results and caveats: Strong co-clustering by F measure was evident for samples that had been prepared in the same batch. About five TRBV segments (TRBV5-6, TRBV5-1 and TRBV20-1 among them) occurred more frequently in patients than in controls.

Germline values: CDR1 DFQATT, CDR2 SNEGSKA (reference sequence). The CDR3 spans 14 residues. Unique molecular identifiers were carried by the TCR beta cDNA libraries. The source material, about 0.9 to 11 million T cells, gave rise to 400,000 to 550,000 cDNA molecules. TCRdb used MiXCR to reprocess the PCR reads, holding one entry per CDR3 protein. The table lists almost 700,000 distinct CDR3 sequences, roughly three fifths of them singletons. The sequenced sample consisted of blood. The sequence was obtained from a girl aged 2 to 10 with multiple sclerosis. The chain couples TRBV20-1 to TRBJ2-4, with 8 nucleotides matching TRBD2. The J call may be in error: the DNA end matches TRBJ2-7 better. The CDR3: CSAKAGAIPYEQYF. The CDR3 bases are TGCAGTGCTAAAGCGGGAGCGATCCCCTACGAGCAGTACTTC.